These T cell receptor beta chains were read from a single sample in a study of control samples from healthy donors and cancer patients. Data came from immunoSEQ multiplex PCR; TCRdb stores just in-frame clones and leaves some out. The table lists tens of thousands of clones, roughly 89% of them singletons. Input material: blood. These receptors all stem from a man between 50 and 59 years old in good health. The CDR3 runs from the conserved cysteine through the conserved F or W. The D gene is left open where the match is weak. Part of the rows lack a size; the others show once, few, many or a class for expanded clones.

CDR3 protein,CDR3 DNA,V gene,clone size,D gene,J gene
CASSSNLAGAYTDTQYF,TGTGCCAGCAGCTCTAATCTAGCGGGGGCCTACACAGATACGCAGTATTTT,TRBV7-8,-,TRBD2,TRBJ2-3
CASSQAGGTDTQYF,TGTGCCAGCAGCCAAGCAGGGGGCACAGATACGCAGTATTTT,TRBV14,-,-,TRBJ2-3
CASSQDQAGGTGLPSSNTEAFF,TGTGCCAGCAGCCAAGATCAAGCGGGGGGGACAGGTCTTCCCAGCTCGAACACTGAAGCTTTCTTT,TRBV4-2,-,TRBD1,TRBJ1-1
CASSQVLTGGYTF,TGTGCCAGCAGCCAAGTCCTAACGGGAGGCTACACCTTC,TRBV14,-,-,TRBJ1-2
CASSLNAGNNEQFF,TGCGCCAGCAGCTTGAATGCGGGGAACAATGAGCAGTTCTTC,TRBV5-1,-,-,TRBJ2-1
CASSYSRLAKNIQYF,TGTGCCAGCAGTTACTCGAGGTTGGCCAAAAACATTCAGTACTTC,TRBV6-2/TRBV6-3,-,-,TRBJ2-4
CATSDSNGLAGETQYF,TGTGCCACCAGTGATTCGAACGGACTAGCGGGCGAGACCCAGTACTTC,TRBV24-1,-,TRBD2,TRBJ2-5
CASSISSGSYEQYF,TGTGCCAGTAGTATAAGCTCAGGGTCCTACGAGCAGTACTTC,TRBV19,-,-,TRBJ2-7
CASSFSPGQINEKLFF,TGTGCCAGCAGTTTCTCGCCCGGACAGATAAATGAAAAACTGTTTTTT,TRBV6-5,-,-,TRBJ1-4
CASSWGTGSSGNTIYF,TGTGCCAGCAGCTGGGGGACAGGGTCCTCTGGAAACACCATATATTTT,TRBV11-2,-,TRBD1,TRBJ1-3
CASSQDWGGDPGLFF,TGTGCCAGCAGCCAAGACTGGGGAGGGGATCCAGGTCTGTTTTTT,TRBV3-1/TRBV3-2,once,TRBD2,TRBJ2-2
CASSYSRRVSSYEQYF,TGTGCCAGCAGTTACTCGAGGCGGGTGAGCTCCTACGAGCAGTACTTC,TRBV6-5,-,-,TRBJ2-7
CASSQETGAGRSYSEQFF,TGTGCCAGCAGCCAAGAAACCGGGGCGGGACGATCGTATAGTGAGCAGTTCTTC,TRBV4-2,-,-,TRBJ2-1
CASSYEVDQPQHF,TGTGCCAGCAGTTACGAGGTGGATCAGCCCCAGCATTTT,TRBV27,-,-,TRBJ1-5
CATERGNTEAFF,TGTGCCACAGAACGAGGGAACACTGAAGCTTTCTTT,TRBV15,-,-,TRBJ1-1
CARAAASSYNEQFF,TGTGCCAGGGCTGCAGCGAGCTCCTACAATGAGCAGTTCTTC,TRBV6-6,-,-,TRBJ2-1
CASSRREASNTGELFF,TGCGCCAGCAGCCGCCGAGAGGCCTCGAACACCGGGGAGCTGTTTTTT,TRBV5-1,-,-,TRBJ2-2
CASSLLPIKTGTDTQYF,TGTGCCAGCAGTTTATTACCTATTAAGACAGGCACAGATACGCAGTATTTT,TRBV27,-,-,TRBJ2-3
CAISNTGNYGYTF,TGTGCCATCAGCAACACAGGAAACTATGGCTACACCTTC,TRBV10-3,-,-,TRBJ1-2
CASSPTRLAGGDEQFF,TGTGCCAGCAGCCCCACTAGACTAGCGGGGGGTGATGAGCAGTTCTTC,TRBV7-2,-,TRBD2,TRBJ2-1
CASSFDSGGGQPQHF,TGTGCCAGCAGCTTCGACTCGGGCGGAGGACAGCCCCAGCATTTT,TRBV7-2,-,-,TRBJ1-5
CASSPDSYTIYF,TGTGCCAGCAGTCCAGACAGTTACACCATATATTTT,TRBV12-3/TRBV12-4,-,-,TRBJ1-3
CASSGQGARPQHF,TGTGCCAGCAGTGGACAGGGAGCGAGGCCCCAGCATTTT,TRBV6-2/TRBV6-3,-,TRBD1,TRBJ1-5
CASSLAGASNQPQHF,TGTGCCAGCAGTTTAGCCGGGGCTAGCAATCAGCCCCAGCATTTT,TRBV27,-,-,TRBJ1-5
CASSSGLYGYTF,TGTGCCAGCAGTTCTGGACTCTATGGCTACACCTTC,TRBV6-2/TRBV6-3,-,-,TRBJ1-2
CASSLSGGRTEAFF,TGTGCCAGCAGTCTAAGCGGAGGGCGCACTGAAGCTTTCTTT,TRBV6-4,-,-,TRBJ1-1